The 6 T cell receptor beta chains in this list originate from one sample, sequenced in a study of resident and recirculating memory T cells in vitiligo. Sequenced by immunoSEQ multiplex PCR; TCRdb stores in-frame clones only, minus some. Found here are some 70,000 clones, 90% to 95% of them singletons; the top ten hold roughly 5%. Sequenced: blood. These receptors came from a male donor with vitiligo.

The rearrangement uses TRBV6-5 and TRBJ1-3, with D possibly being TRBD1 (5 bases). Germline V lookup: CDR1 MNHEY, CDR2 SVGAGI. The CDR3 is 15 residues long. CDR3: CVGGRPGRSGNTIYF. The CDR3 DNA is TGTGTCGGGGGTCGACCAGGACGCTCTGGAAACACCATATATTTT.

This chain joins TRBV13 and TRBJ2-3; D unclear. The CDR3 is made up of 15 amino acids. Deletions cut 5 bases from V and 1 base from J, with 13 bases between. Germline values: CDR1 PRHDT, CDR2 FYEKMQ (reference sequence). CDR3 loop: CASSPYPAGTDTQYF. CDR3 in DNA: TGTGCCAGCAGCCCCTATCCGGCGGGCACAGATACGCAGTATTTT.

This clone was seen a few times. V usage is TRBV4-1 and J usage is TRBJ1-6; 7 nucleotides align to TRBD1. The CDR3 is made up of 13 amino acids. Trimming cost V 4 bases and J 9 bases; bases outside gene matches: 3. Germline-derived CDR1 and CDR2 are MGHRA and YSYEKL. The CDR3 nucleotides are TGCGCCAGCAGCCTCGACAGGGCTTCACCCCTCCACTTT. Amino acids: CASSLDRASPLHF.

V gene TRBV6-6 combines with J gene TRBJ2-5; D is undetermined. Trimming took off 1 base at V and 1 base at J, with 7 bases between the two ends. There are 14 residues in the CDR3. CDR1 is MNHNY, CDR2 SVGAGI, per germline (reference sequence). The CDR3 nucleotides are TGTGCCAGCAGTTACTTGCGGTTCCAAGAGACCCAGTACTTC. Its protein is CASSYLRFQETQYF.

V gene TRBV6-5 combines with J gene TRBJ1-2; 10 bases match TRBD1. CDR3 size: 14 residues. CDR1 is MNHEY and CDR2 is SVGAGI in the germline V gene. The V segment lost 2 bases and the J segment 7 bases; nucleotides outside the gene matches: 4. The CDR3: CASSYQGQGGGYTF. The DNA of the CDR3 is TGTGCCAGCAGTTACCAAGGACAGGGGGGTGGCTACACCTTC.

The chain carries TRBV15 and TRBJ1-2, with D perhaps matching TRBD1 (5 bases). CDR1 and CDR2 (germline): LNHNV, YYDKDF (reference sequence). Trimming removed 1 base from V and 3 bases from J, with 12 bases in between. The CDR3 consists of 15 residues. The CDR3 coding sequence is TGTGCCACCAGCAGAGTGGGGCTGTTAGACTATGGCTACACCTTC. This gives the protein CATSRVGLLDYGYTF.